This TCR beta chain was identified during a study of Graves' ophthalmopathy and Graves' hyperthyroidism. Study information: Peripheral blood sampling occurred at initial diagnosis, before any treatment.

Moderately to severely active ophthalmopathy under 3 months, CAS at least 3, NOSPECS at least 4. Out of 9.5 to 10 ml of fresh peripheral blood, PBMCs were obtained. This clonotype was counted at least ten times. The V end lost 6 bases, the J end lost 3 bases, and 12 bases lay between the germline ends. The CDR3 is 13 amino acids. Germline V gene lookup returns CDR1 SGHTA and CDR2 FQGNSA. Amplification targeted the TCR beta CDR3 regions, with RNA transcripts as the source material. The authors performed first-round RT-PCR with HTBI primers and then a second-round multiplex PCR. TCRdb processed the multiplex PCR reads anew with MiXCR; each CDR3 protein has one entry. The data show 360,000 or so distinct CDR3 sequences, around 20% seen once.

The chain joins TRBV7-2 to TRBJ2-7; D might be TRBD2 (6 bases). The sample was peripheral blood. This clonotype originated in a woman between 18 and 30 years old with Graves' ophthalmopathy. The CDR3: CASRQTSYYEQYF. In nucleotides, the CDR3 is TGTGCCAGCAGACAAACTAGCTACTACGAGCAGTACTTC.